This T cell receptor (beta chain) comes out of a study of blood T cell repertoires in COVID-19. Study information: Acute and convalescent COVID-19 specimens originated in the United States, Italy and Spain. In each case, the material was cDNA or gDNA derived from T cells, B-cell-depleted T cells, or PBMCs.

In the original workflow: How many nucleated cells were present was estimated from reference gene primer amplification. The repertoire was sequenced with immunoSEQ multiplex PCR; TCRdb's copy has only in-frame clones and lacks some. That table furnishes V, J and clone size, whereas the DNA furnished D and trimming. The table shows around 260,000 clones, with 80% to 95% occurring only once. A Seattle source enrolled patients during active infection and followed them longitudinally. There are 13 residues in the CDR3. Trimming left V 4 bases short and J 5 bases short, with 12 bases between. CDR1 is MNHEY and CDR2 is SMNVEV in the germline V gene (reference sequence).

The TCR originated in a woman under 40 with COVID-19, enrolled during active disease. The chain joins TRBV27 to TRBJ2-7; D possibly corresponds to TRBD2 (6 bases). The sample consisted of peripheral blood. CDR3: CASSSGDVHEQYF. CDR3 DNA: TGTGCCAGCAGTTCGGGGGACGTCCACGAGCAGTACTTC.